One T cell receptor (beta chain) is described in this entry. CDR3 size: 15 residues. Trimming took off 2 bases at V and 1 base at J, with 12 bases between the two ends. Germline V lookup: CDR1 SGHVS, CDR2 FQNEAQ. These data are taken from a study of shared T cell receptors in the human thymus. Libraries were prepared by immunoSEQ multiplex PCR; TCRdb keeps only in-frame clonotypes and omits some of them. The data show about 540,000 clones, with about four fifths seen just once and 0.013% held by the top ten. These data were also reused for a study on human thymus T cells. That study adds: Resections were taken during corrective heart surgery, and the thymus tissue came from these. There appeared to be biased usage of V and J genes in thymic and blood repertoires.

This clonotype originated in a boy less than two years old with a congenital heart defect. V usage is TRBV7-8 and J usage is TRBJ2-7; TRBD2 is a possible D gene (6 bases). Specimen: thymocytes. CDR3 nucleotides: TGTGCCAGCAGCTTAAGCCCGGGGGTTTCCTACGAGCAGTACTTC. It is translated as CASSLSPGVSYEQYF.